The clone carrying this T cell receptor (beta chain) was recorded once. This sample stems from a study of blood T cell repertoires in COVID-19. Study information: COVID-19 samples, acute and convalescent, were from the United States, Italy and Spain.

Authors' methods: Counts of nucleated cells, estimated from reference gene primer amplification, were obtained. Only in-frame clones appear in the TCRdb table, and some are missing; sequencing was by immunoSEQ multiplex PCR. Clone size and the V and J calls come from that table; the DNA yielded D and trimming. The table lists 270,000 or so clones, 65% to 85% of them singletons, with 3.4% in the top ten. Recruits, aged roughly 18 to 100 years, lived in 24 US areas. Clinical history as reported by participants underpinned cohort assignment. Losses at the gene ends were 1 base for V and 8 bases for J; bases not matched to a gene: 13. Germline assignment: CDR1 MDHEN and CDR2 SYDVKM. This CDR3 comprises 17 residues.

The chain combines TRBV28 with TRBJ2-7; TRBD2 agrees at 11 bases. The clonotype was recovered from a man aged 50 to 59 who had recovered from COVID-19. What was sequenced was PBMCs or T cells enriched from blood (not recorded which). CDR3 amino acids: CASSLYRDSGRGIQQYF. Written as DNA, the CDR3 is TGTGCCAGCAGTTTATACAGGGATAGCGGGAGGGGGATACAGCAGTACTTC.